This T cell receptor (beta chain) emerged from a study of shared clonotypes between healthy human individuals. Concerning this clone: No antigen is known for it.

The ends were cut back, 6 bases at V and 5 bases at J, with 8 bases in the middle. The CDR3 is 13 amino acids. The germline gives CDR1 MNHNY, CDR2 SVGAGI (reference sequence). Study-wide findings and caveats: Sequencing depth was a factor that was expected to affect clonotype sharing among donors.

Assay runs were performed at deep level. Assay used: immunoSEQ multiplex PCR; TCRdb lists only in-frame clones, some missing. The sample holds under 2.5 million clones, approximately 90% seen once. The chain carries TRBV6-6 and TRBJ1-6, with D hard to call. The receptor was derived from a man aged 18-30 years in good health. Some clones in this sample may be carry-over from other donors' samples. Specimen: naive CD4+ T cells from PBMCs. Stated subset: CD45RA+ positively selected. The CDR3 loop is CASSLLNNSPLHF. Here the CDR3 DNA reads TGTGCCAGCAGCCTCCTGAATAATTCACCCCTCCACTTT.